The 2 T cell receptor beta chains given below trace back to one sample, sequenced in a study of blood T cell repertoires in COVID-19. This table comes from immunoSEQ multiplex PCR, and its TCRdb copy is limited to in-frame clones, with some not included. The table has over 150,000 clones, 80% to 90% seen once. Sequencing input: peripheral blood. These TCRs come from a man younger than 40 with acute or convalescent COVID-19.

The chain is built from TRBV19 and TRBJ1-1, with a tentative D call TRBD1 (6 bases). The length of the CDR3 is 15 residues. Germline CDR1 and CDR2: LNHDA and SQIVND (reference sequence). The V end lost 0 bases, the J end lost 5 bases, and 13 bases lay between the germline ends. The CDR3, as DNA: TGTGCCAGTAGTATAGAGGCAGGGGTTGGAACTGAAGCTTTCTTT. Its translation is CASSIEAGVGTEAFF. The complete variable domain, with remaining parts taken from reference TRBV19 and TRBJ1-1, reads DGGITQSPKYLFRKEGQNVTLSCEQNLNHDAMYWYRQDPGQGLRLIYYSQIVNDFQKGDIAEGYSVSREKKESFPLTVTSAQKNPTAFYLCASSIEAGVGTEAFFGQGTRLTVV.

V gene TRBV9 combines with J gene TRBJ2-1, with D tentatively TRBD1 (6 bases). Per the germline V gene, CDR1 is SGDLS and CDR2 is YYNGEE. The CDR3 covers 12 residues. Trimming left V 4 bases short and J 8 bases short, with 10 bases between. CDR3 sequence reads: CASSLDRHEQFF. The CDR3 region has the DNA TGTGCCAGCAGCCTGGACAGACATGAGCAGTTCTTC.